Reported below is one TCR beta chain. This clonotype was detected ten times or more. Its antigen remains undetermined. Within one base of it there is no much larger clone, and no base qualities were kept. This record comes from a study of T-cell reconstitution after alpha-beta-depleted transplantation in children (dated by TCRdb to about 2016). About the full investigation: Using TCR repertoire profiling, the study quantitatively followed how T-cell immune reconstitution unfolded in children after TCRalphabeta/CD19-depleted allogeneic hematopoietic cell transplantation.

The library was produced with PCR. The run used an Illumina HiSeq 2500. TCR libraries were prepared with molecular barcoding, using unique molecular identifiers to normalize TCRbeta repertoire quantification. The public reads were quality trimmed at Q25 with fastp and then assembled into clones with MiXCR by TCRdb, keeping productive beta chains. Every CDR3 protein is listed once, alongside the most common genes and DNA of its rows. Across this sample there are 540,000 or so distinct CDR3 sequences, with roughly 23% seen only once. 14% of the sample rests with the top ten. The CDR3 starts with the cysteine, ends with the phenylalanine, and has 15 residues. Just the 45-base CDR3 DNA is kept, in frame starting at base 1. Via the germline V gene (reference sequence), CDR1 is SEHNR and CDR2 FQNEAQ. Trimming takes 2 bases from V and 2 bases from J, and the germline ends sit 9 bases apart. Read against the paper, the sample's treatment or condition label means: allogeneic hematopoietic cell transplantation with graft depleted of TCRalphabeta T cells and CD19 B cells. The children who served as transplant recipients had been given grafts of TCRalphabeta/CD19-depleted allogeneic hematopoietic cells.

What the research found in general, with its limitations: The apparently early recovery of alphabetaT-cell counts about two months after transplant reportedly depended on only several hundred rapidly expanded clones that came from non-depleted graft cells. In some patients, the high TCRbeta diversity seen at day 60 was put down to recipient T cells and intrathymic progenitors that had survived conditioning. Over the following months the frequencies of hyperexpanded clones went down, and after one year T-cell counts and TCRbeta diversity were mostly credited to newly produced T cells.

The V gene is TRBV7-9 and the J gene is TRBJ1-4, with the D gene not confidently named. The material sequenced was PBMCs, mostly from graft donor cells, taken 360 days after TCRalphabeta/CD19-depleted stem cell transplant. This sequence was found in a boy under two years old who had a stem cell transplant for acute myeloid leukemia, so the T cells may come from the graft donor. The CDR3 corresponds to CASSLTGVTNEKLFF. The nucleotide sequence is TGTGCCAGCAGCTTAACCGGGGTCACTAATGAAAAACTGTTTTTT.